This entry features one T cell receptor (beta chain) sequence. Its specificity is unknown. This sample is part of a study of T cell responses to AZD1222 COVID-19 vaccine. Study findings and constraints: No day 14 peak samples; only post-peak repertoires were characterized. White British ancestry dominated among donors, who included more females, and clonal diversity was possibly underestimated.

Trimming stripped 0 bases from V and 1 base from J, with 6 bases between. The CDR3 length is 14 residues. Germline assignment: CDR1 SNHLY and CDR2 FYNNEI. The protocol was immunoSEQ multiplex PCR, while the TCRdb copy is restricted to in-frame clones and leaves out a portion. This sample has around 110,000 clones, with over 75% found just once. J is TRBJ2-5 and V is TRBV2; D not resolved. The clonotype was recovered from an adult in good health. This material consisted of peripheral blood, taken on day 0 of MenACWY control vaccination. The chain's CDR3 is CASSEAGSQETQYF. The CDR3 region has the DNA TGTGCCAGCAGTGAAGCCGGCAGCCAAGAGACCCAGTACTTC.